In this sample, the clone carrying this T cell receptor (beta chain) turned up many times. Its antigen is currently unknown. TCRdb re-analysed the 5' RACE reads in MiXCR, keeping a single row per CDR3 protein. This table holds more than 500,000 distinct CDR3 sequences, about 5.2% found once. This sample is part of a study of CD8 T cells in ankylosing spondylitis. Findings and caveats of the study: Within ankylosing spondylitis blood, a TCR beta motif made up of eight highly homologous variants appeared to be characteristic.

This CDR3 is 14 amino acids long. From germline, CDR1 is SGDLS and CDR2 YYNGEE. The V gene lost 0 bases and the J gene lost 5 bases, with 11 bases spanning the gap. The V gene is TRBV9, the J gene TRBJ1-1; a possible D gene is TRBD1 (6 bases). The receptor's source is a male donor with ankylosing spondylitis. The sample consisted of blood, either unsorted or a sorted T cell fraction (not recorded which). CDR3 DNA: TGTGCCAGCAGCGTAGGGGCCACAGGGACTGAAGCTTTCTTT. This codes for CASSVGATGTEAFF.